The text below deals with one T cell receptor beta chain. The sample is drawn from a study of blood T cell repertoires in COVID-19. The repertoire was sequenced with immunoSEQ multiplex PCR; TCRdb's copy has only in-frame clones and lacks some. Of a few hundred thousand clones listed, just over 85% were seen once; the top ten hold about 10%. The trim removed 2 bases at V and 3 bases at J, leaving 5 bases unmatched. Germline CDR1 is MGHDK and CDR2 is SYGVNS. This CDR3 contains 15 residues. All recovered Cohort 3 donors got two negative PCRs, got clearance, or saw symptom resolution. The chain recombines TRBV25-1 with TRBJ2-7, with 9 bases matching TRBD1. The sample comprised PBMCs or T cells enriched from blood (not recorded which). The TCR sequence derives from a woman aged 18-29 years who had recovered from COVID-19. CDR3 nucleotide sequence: TGTGCCAGCAGTGAAGGGGGGACAGGGTTCTACGAGCAGTACTTC. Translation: CASSEGGTGFYEQYF.